What follows is one T cell receptor beta chain and its context. Its antigen is as yet unknown. These data come from a study of cytotoxic CD8 clonotypes in ibrutinib-treated CLL. Study-level background: 24 partial and 2 complete responses; at median 68 months, about 14 remitted, about twelve progressed. Study-level results: An increase in clonality occurred at ibrutinib response, followed by a return toward baseline at progression. The study found public clonotypes uncommon, contracting or stable on treatment.

Assay: immunoSEQ multiplex PCR; the TCRdb copy retains only in-frame clones and omits some. The repertoire holds about 60,000 clones, with about 54% as singletons. Trimming cost V 1 base and J 2 bases, with 6 bases left between them. There are 13 residues in the CDR3. The V gene's germline CDR1 is LGHNA and CDR2 YSLEER. TCR beta library input comprised about 2 micrograms of genomic DNA from cryopreserved PBMCs. The chain combines TRBV4-3 with TRBJ2-7, with unresolved D. The clonotype was recovered from a human donor with chronic lymphocytic leukemia. The sample in question was PBMCs, obtained at disease progression, from a patient treated with ibrutinib. The CDR3 region has the DNA TGCGCCAGCAGCCAAGGAGCCACCTACGAGCAGTACTTC. This sequence encodes CASSQGATYEQYF.